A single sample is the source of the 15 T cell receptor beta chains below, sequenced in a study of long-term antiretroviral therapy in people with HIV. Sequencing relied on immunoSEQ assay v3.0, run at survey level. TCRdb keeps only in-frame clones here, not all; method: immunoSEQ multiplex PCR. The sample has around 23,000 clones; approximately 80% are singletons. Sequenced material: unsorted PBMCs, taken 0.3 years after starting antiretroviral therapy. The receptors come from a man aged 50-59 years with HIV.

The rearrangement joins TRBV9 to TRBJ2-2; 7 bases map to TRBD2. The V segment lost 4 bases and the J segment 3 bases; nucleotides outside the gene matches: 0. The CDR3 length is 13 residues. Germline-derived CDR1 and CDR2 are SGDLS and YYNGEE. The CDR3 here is CASSRGDTGELFF. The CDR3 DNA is TGTGCCAGCAGCCGGGGGGACACCGGGGAGCTGTTTTTT.

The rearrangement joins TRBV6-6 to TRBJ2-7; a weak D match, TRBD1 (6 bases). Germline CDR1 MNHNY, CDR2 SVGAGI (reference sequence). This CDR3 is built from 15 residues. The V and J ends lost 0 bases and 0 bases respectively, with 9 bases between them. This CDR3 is CASSYSPDSSYEQYF. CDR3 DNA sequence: TGTGCCAGCAGTTACTCGCCGGACAGCTCCTACGAGCAGTACTTC.

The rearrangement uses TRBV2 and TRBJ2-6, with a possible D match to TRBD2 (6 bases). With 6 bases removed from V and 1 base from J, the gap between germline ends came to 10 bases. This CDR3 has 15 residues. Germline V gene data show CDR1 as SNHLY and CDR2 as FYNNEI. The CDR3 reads CASRKLASGANVLTF. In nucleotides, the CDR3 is TGTGCCAGCAGGAAACTAGCTTCTGGGGCCAACGTCCTGACTTTC.

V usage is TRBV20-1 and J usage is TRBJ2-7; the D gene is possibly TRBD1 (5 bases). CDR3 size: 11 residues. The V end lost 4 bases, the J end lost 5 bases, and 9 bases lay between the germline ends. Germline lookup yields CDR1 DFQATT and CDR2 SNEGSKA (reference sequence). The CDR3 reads CSATGINEQYF. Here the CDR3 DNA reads TGCAGTGCTACAGGGATCAACGAGCAGTACTTC.

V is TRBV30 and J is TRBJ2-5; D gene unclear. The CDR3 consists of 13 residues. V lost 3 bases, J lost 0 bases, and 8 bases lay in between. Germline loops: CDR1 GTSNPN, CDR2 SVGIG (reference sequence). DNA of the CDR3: TGTGCCTGGAGCCTGATGTACCAAGAGACCCAGTACTTC. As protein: CAWSLMYQETQYF.

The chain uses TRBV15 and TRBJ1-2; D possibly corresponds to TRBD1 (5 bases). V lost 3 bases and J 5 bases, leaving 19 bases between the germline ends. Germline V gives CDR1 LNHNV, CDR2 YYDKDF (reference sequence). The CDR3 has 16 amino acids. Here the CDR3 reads CATSSYRGEVRYGYTF. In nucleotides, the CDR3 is TGTGCCACCAGCAGCTACCGGGGGGAGGTTAGGTATGGCTACACCTTC.

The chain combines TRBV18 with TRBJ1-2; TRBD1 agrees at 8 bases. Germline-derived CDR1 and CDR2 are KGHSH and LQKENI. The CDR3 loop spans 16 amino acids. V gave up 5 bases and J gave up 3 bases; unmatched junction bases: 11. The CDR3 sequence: CASSFRPGQDHYGYTF. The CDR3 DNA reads TGTGCCAGCTCATTTCGACCGGGACAGGATCACTATGGCTACACCTTC.

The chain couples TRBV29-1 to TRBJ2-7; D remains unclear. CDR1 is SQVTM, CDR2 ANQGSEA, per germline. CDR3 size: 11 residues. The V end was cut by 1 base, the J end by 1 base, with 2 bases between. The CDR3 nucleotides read TGCAGCGTTGAAGCATCCTACGAGCAGTACTTC. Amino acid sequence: CSVEASYEQYF.

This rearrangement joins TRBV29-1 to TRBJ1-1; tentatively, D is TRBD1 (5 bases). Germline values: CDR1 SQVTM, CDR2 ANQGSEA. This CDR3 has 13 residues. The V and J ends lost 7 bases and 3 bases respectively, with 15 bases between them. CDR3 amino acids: CSGRFLGDTEAFF. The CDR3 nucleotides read TGCAGCGGACGGTTCCTGGGGGACACTGAAGCTTTCTTT.

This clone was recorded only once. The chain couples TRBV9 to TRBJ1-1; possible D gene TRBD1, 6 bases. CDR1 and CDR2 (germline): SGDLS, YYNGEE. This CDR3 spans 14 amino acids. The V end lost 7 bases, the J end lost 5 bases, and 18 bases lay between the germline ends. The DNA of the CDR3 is TGTGCCAGCGGGGGCCCTGAGGGGGGAACTGAAGCTTTCTTT. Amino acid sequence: CASGGPEGGTEAFF.

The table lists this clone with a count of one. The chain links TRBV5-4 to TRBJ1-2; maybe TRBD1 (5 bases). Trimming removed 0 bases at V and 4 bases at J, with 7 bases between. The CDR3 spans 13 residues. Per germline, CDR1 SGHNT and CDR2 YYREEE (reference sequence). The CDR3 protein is CASSLAGLYGYTF. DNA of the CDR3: TGTGCCAGCAGCTTGGCGGGGCTCTATGGCTACACCTTC.

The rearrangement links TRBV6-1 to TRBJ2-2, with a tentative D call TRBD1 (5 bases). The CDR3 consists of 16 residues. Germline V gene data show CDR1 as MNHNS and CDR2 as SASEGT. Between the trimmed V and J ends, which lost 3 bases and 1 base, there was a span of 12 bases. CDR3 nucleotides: TGTGCCAGCAGTGAGCGGCAGGGTTGGAACACCGGGGAGCTGTTTTTT. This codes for CASSERQGWNTGELFF.

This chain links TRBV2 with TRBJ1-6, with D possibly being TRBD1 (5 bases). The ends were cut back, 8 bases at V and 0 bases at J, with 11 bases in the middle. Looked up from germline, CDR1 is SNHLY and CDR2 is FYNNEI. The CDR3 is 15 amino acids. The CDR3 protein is CASLRQSSYNSPLHF. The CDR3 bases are TGTGCCAGCCTGAGACAGAGCTCCTATAATTCACCCCTCCACTTT.

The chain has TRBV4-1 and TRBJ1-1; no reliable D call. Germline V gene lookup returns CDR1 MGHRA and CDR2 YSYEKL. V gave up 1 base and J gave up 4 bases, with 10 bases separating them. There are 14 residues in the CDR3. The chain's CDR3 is CASSQVVTGTEAFF. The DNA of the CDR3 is TGCGCCAGCAGCCAAGTAGTCACGGGCACTGAAGCTTTCTTT.

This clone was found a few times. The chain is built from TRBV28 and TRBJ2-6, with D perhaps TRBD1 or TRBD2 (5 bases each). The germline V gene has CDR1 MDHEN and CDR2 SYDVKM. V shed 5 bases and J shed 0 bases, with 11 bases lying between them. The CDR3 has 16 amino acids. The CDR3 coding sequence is TGTGCCAGCAGTGGGGGACCTCCCTCTGGGGCCAACGTCCTGACTTTC. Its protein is CASSGGPPSGANVLTF. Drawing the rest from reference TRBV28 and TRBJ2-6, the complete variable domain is DVKVTQSSRYLVKRTGEKVFLECVQDMDHENMFWYRQDPGLGLRLIYFSYDVKMKEKGDIPEGYSVSREKKERFSLILESASTNQTSMYLCASSGGPPSGANVLTFGAGSRLTVL.